Listed below are T cell receptor beta chains from one sample, sequenced in a study of blood T cells in healthy people across ages. Via MiXCR, TCRdb re-called the 5' RACE reads, giving one row per CDR3 protein. The table lists over 1,300,000 distinct CDR3 sequences, 59% of them singletons. Sequencing used blood. The receptor set was obtained from a man aged 18 to 35 in good health. Both conserved end residues are part of each CDR3.

j_call v_call cdr3_aa
TRBJ2-5 TRBV15 CATSRVPRPPAETQYF
TRBJ1-2 TRBV5-1 CASSPTGGSYTF
TRBJ2-3 TRBV3-1 CASSPPLGFSDTQYF
TRBJ1-3 TRBV20-1 CSARTTGPNSGNTIYF
TRBJ2-7 TRBV3-1 CASSSIATSYEQYF
TRBJ2-4 TRBV4-2 CASSQDTSGRNIQYF
TRBJ2-7 TRBV6-2/TRBV6-3 CASTLSGGEFYEQYF
TRBJ2-3 TRBV5-1 CASSPGLAGVSADTQYF
TRBJ2-4 TRBV5-6 CASSLERPSRIHRLFKNIQYF
TRBJ2-5 TRBV29-1 CSVEDRGKQETQYF
TRBJ2-1 TRBV4-3 CASSQGLGAINEQFF
TRBJ2-1 TRBV10-3 CAISTTGEGSSEQFF
TRBJ2-5 TRBV5-1 CASSLASGGDETQYF
TRBJ1-1 TRBV27 CASRPGQRNTEAFF
TRBJ2-7 TRBV20-1 CSAEGQMSREQYF
TRBJ1-4 TRBV15 CATSYSGEGNEKLFF
TRBJ2-2 TRBV6-5 CASSKDRENTGELFF
TRBJ1-2 TRBV20-1 CSARQGNYGYTF
TRBJ2-6 TRBV5-1 CASSSGLESGANVLTF
TRBJ1-2 TRBV4-1 CASSQPGQSYGYTF
TRBJ2-7 TRBV27 CASSPPPGEVNYEQYF
TRBJ2-7 TRBV29-1 CSVEGPGYEQYF
TRBJ2-7 TRBV28 CASSLSVAGSSYEQYF
TRBJ1-1 TRBV10-3 CAIRTETNTEAFF
TRBJ2-4 TRBV11-1 CASSPPGGADIQYF
TRBJ2-2 TRBV5-1 CASSSWDADNTGELFF
TRBJ2-7 TRBV5-1 CASRYYGQSSYEQYF
TRBJ1-4 TRBV7-8 CASSLDRRLGEKLFF
TRBJ2-3 TRBV29-1 CSVDGTSGRLTSTDTQYF
TRBJ2-5 TRBV18 CASSPPVLAETQYF
TRBJ2-1 TRBV7-9 CASSLEQGEQFF
TRBJ1-2 TRBV14 CASSPERTDGYTF
TRBJ2-7 TRBV4-1 CASSQFSSGSSKHEQYF
TRBJ2-1 TRBV19 CASSIVGGSHNEQFF
TRBJ2-2 TRBV2 CASRAAGRGTGELFF
TRBJ1-3 TRBV10-3 CAITDRAVGNTIYF
TRBJ1-4 TRBV7-2 CASSPSRTNERLFF
NA TRBV29-1 CSVVQGTGEQYF
TRBJ2-2 TRBV6-4 CASSDTSTGELFF
TRBJ2-5 TRBV6-1 CAGSSRGYETQYF
TRBJ2-5 TRBV27 CASSVWAGKETQYF
TRBJ2-7 TRBV7-8 CASTSNRGPYEQYF
TRBJ2-1 TRBV20-1 CSSTPGLVGEQFF
TRBJ2-3 TRBV28 CASSFPLGGGGQYF
TRBJ2-3 TRBV20-1 CSACTPGQGAQYF